This TCR beta chain was identified in a study of blood T cell repertoires in COVID-19. As for the study in general: The origin of the acute and convalescent COVID-19 samples was the United States, Italy and Spain.

Clones were sequenced by immunoSEQ multiplex PCR, and TCRdb holds only the in-frame ones, with some missing. Of approximately 210,000 clones in the sample, roughly 80% were seen once. The CDR3 has 15 amino acids. Germline CDR1 is SGHRS and CDR2 is YFSETQ. V shed 4 bases and J 5 bases; nucleotides not matched to a gene: 9. Specimen: peripheral blood. The clonotype was recovered from a woman between 65 and 79 years old with active or convalescent COVID-19. The genes are TRBV5-1 and TRBJ2-5; 9 nucleotides line up with TRBD1. In DNA form, the CDR3 reads TGCGCCAGCAGCCGTGGACAGGGGTTGGTGGAGACCCAGTACTTC. It specifies CASSRGQGLVETQYF. Filled out from reference TRBV5-1 and TRBJ2-5, the complete variable domain reads KAGVTQTPRYLIKTRGQQVTLSCSPISGHRSVSWYQQTPGQGLQFLFEYFSETQRNKGNFPGRFSGRQFSNSRSEMNVSTLELGDSALYLCASSRGQGLVETQYFGPGTRLLVL.